Here is one T cell receptor beta chain with its context. Its antigen is currently unknown. This record comes from a study of CXCR3-negative and CXCR3-positive naive CD8 T cells. The study, taken as a whole, reports: Comparably high diversity was seen in both naive subsets, and much lower diversity in memory CD8+ cells. Whereas memory cells differed, naive CXCR3-negative and CXCR3-positive cells shared similar TRBV-TRBJ usage.

In germline, CDR1 is LGHNA, CDR2 YNFKEQ. The CDR3 totals 13 residues. With UMI labels, 5' RACE was used to prepare the TRB cDNA libraries. From the 5' RACE reads, TCRdb lists one entry per CDR3 protein and no DNA. The sample table includes 90,000 to 95,000 distinct CDR3 sequences. Naive CD8+ T cells had a CD45RO-CCR7+CD27+CD95- phenotype. The sequencing sample was made of naive CXCR3- CD8+ T cells from blood. Stated subset: CD45RO-CCR7+CD27+CD95- naive CD8+ T cells lacking CXCR3 (TNR3-). The chain is built from TRBV4-2 and TRBJ2-7. This TCR derives from a human donor in good health. Some clones in this sample may be carry-over from other donors' samples. CDR3: CASSHAYSYEQYF.